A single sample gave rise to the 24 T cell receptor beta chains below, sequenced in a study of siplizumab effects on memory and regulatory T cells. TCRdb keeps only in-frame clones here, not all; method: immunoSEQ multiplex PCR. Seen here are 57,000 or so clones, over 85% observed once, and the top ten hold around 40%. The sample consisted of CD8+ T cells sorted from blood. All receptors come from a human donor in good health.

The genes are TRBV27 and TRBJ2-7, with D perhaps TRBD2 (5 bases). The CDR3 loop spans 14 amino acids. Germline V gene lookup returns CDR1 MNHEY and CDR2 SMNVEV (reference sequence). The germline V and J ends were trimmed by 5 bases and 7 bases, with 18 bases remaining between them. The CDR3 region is CASSSLEGPGEQYF. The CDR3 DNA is TGTGCCAGCAGTAGTCTCGAGGGCCCGGGGGAGCAGTACTTC.

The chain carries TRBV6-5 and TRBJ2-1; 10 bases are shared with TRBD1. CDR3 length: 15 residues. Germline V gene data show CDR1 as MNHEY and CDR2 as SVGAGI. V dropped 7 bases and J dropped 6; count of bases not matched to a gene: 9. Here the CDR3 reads CASISGTGDINEQFF. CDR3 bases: TGTGCCAGCATCTCCGGGACAGGGGATATCAATGAGCAGTTCTTC.

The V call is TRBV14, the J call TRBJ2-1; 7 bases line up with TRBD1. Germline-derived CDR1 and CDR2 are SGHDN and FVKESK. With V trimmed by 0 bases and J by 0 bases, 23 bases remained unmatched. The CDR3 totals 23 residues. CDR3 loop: CASSQDPKPPRQGYPSSYNEQFF. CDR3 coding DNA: TGTGCCAGCAGCCAAGATCCCAAACCCCCGCGACAGGGTTACCCGAGCTCCTACAATGAGCAGTTCTTC. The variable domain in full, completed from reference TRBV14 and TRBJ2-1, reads EAGVTQFPSHSVIEKGQTVTLRCDPISGHDNLYWYRRVMGKEIKFLLHFVKESKQDESGMPNNRFLAERTGGTYSTLKVQPAELEDSGVYFCASSQDPKPPRQGYPSSYNEQFFGPGTRLTVL.

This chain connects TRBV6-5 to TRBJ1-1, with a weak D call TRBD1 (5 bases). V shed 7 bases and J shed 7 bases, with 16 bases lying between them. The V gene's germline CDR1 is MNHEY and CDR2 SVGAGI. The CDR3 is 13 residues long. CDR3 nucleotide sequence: TGTGCCAGCAACTCGGGGGGGTTTAGTGAAGCTTTCTTT. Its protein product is CASNSGGFSEAFF.

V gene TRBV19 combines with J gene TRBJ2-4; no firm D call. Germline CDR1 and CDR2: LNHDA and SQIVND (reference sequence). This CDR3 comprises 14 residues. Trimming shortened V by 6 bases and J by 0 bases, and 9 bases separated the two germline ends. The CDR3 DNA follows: TGTGCCAGTAGCCAACCTCTAGCCAAAAACATTCAGTACTTC. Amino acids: CASSQPLAKNIQYF.

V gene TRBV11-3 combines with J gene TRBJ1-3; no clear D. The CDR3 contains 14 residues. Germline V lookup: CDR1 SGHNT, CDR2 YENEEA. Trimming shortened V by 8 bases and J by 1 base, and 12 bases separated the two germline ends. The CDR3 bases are TGTGCCAGCGTTTCGCGTGGATCTGGAAACACCATATATTTT. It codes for CASVSRGSGNTIYF.

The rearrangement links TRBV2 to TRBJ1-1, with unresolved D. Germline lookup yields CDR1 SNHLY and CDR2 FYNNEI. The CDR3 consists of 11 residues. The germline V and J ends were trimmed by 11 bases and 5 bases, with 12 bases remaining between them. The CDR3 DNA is TGTGCCTCGGTAGTTGAGACTGAAGCTTTCTTT. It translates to CASVVETEAFF. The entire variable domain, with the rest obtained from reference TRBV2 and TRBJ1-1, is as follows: EPEVTQTPSHQVTQMGQEVILRCVPISNHLYFYWYRQILGQKVEFLVSFYNNEISEKSEIFDDQFSVERPDGSNFTLKIRSTKLEDSAMYFCASVVETEAFFGQGTRLTVV.

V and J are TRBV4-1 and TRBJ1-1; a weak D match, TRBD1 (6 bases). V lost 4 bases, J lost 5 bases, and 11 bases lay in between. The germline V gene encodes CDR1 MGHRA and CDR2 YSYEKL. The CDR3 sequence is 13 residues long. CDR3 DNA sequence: TGCGCCAGCAGCCGACACAGGGAGACTGAAGCTTTCTTT. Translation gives CASSRHRETEAFF.

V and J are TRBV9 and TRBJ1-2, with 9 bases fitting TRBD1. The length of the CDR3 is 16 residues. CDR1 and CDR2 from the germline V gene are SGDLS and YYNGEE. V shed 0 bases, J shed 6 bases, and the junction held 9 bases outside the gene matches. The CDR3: CASSVDLAGDRDGYTF. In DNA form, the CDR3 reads TGTGCCAGCAGCGTAGACCTAGCAGGGGACAGGGATGGCTACACCTTC.

The CDR3 region is CASSSGVQHQTQYF. CDR3 DNA: TGTGCCAGCAGCTCAGGCGTACAGCACCAGACCCAGTACTTC. This chain links TRBV9 with TRBJ2-5, with D hard to call. CDR1 and CDR2 (germline): SGDLS, YYNGEE. Trimming shortened V by 4 bases and J by 6 bases, and 16 bases separated the two germline ends. This CDR3 spans 14 amino acids. Filled out from reference TRBV9 and TRBJ2-5, the complete variable domain reads DSGVTQTPKHLITATGQRVTLRCSPRSGDLSVYWYQQSLDQGLQFLIQYYNGEERAKGNILERFSAQQFPDLHSELNLSSLELGDSALYFCASSSGVQHQTQYFGPGTRLLVL.

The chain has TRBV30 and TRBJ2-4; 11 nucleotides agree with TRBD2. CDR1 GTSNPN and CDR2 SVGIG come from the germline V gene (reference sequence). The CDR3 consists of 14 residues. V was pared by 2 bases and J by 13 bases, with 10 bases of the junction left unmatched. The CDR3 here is CAWSTGLAAVEQYF. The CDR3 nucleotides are TGTGCCTGGAGTACGGGACTAGCGGCTGTTGAGCAGTACTTC.

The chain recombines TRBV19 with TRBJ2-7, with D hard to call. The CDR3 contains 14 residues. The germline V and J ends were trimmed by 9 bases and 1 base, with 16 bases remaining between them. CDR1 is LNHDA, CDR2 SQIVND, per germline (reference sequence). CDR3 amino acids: CASSALGASYEQYF. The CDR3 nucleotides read TGTGCCAGCTCCGCCCTAGGCGCTTCCTACGAGCAGTACTTC.

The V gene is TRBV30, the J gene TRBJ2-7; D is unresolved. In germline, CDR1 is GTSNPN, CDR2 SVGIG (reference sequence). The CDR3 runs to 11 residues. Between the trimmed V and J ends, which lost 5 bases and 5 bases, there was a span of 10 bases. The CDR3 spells CAWAEDHEQYF. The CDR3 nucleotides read TGTGCCTGGGCTGAAGACCACGAGCAGTACTTC.

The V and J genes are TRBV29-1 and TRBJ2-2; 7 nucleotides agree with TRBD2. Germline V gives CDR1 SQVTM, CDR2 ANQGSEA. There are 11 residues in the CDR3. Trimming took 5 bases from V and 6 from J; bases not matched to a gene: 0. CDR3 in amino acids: CSVREAGELFF. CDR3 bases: TGCAGCGTTCGGGAGGCCGGGGAGCTGTTTTTT.

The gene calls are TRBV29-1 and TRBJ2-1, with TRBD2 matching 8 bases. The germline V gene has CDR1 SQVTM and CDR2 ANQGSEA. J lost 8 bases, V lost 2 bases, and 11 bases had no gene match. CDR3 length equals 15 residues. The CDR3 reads CSVELAGPGGYEQFF. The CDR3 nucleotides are TGCAGCGTTGAATTAGCGGGACCGGGTGGGTATGAGCAGTTCTTC.

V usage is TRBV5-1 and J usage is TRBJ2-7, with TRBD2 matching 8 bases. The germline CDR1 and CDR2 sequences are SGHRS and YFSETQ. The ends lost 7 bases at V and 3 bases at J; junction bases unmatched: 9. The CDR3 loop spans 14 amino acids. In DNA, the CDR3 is TGCGCCAGCGCCCAGCGGGAGAAGGGCTACGAGCAGTACTTC. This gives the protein CASAQREKGYEQYF.

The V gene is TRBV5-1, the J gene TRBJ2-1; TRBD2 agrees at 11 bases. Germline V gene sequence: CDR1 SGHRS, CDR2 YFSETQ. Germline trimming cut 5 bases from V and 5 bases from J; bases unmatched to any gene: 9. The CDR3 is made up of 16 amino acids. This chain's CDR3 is CASSKWGLAAHNEQFF. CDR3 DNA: TGCGCCAGCAGTAAATGGGGACTAGCGGCCCACAATGAGCAGTTCTTC.

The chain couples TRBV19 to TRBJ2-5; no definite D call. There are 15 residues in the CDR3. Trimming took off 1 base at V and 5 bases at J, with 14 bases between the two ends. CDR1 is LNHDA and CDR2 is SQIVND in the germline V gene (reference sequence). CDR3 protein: CASSIVNSPTETQYF. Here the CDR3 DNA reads TGTGCCAGTAGTATAGTAAACAGTCCGACTGAGACCCAGTACTTC.

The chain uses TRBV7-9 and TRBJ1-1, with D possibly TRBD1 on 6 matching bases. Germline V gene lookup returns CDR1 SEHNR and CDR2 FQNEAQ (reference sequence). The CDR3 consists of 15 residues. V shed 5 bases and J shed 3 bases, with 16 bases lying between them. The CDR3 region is CASSPSGGRDTEAFF. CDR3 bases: TGTGCCAGCAGCCCCTCGGGGGGCAGGGACACTGAAGCTTTCTTT. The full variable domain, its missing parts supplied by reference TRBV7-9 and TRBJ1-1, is DTGVSQNPRHKITKRGQNVTFRCDPISEHNRLYWYRQTLGQGPEFLTYFQNEAQLEKSRLLSDRFSAERPKGSFSTLEIQRTEQGDSAMYLCASSPSGGRDTEAFFGQGTRLTVV.

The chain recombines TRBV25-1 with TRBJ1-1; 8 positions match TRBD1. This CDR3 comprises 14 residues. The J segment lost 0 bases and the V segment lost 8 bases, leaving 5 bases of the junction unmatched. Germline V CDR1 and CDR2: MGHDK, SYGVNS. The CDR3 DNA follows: TGTGCCAGCTCCAGACAGGGGATGAACACTGAAGCTTTCTTT. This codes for CASSRQGMNTEAFF.

CDR3 in DNA: TGTGCCAGCAGCTCAGGGACTAGCGGGACCCACGAGCAGTACTTC. Protein: CASSSGTSGTHEQYF. J is TRBJ2-7 and V is TRBV13; 13 bases fit TRBD2. Germline V gene lookup returns CDR1 PRHDT and CDR2 FYEKMQ (reference sequence). V lost 4 bases and J lost 5; bases outside the gene matches: 5. This CDR3 is 15 amino acids long.

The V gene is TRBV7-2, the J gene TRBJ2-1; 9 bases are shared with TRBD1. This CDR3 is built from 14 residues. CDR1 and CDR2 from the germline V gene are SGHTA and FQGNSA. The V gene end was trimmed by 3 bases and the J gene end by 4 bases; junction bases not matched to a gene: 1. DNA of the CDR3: TGTGCCAGCAGCTTCGGGACAGGGTACAATGAGCAGTTCTTC. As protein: CASSFGTGYNEQFF.

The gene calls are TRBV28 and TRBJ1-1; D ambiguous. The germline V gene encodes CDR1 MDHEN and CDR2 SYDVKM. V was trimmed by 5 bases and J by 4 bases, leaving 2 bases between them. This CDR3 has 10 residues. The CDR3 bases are TGTGCCAGCAGTGGCACTGAAGCTTTCTTT. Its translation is CASSGTEAFF.

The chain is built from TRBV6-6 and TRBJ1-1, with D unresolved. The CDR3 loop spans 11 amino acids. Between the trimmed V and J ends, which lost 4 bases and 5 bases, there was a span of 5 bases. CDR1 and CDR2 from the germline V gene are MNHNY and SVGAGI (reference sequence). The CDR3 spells CASSSWTEAFF. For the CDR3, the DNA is TGTGCCAGCAGTTCGTGGACTGAAGCTTTCTTT.